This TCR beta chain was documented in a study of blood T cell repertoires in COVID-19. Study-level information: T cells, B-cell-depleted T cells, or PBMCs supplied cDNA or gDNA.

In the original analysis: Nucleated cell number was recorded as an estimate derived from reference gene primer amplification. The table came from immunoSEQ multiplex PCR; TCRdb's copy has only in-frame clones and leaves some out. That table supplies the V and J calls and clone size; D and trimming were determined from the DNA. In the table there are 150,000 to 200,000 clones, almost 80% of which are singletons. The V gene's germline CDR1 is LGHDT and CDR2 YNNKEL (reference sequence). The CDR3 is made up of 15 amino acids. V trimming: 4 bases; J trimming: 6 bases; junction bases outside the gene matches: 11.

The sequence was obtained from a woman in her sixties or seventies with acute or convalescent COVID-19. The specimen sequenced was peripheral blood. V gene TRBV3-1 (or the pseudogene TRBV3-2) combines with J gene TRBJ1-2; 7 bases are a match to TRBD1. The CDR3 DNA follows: TGTGCCAGCAGCCCGAACAGGGGATTTAGCGATGGCTACACCTTC. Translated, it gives CASSPNRGFSDGYTF.